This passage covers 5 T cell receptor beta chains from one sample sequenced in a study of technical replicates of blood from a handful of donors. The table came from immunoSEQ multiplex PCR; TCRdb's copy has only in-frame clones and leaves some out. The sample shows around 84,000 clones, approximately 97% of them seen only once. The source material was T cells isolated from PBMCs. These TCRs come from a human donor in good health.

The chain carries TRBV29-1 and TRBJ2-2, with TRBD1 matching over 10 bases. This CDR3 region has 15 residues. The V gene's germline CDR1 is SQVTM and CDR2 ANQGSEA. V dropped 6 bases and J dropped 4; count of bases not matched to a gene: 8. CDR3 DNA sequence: TGCAGCGTGTCATGGACAGGGGGGGGCACCGGGGAGCTGTTTTTT. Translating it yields CSVSWTGGGTGELFF.

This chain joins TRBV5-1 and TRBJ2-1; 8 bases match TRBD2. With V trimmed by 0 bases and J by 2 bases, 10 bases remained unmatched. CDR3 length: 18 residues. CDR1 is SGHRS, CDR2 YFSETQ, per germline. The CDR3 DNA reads TGCGCCAGCAGCTTGGGGCGATTTAGCGGGACGACCTACAATGAGCAGTTCTTC. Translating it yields CASSLGRFSGTTYNEQFF.

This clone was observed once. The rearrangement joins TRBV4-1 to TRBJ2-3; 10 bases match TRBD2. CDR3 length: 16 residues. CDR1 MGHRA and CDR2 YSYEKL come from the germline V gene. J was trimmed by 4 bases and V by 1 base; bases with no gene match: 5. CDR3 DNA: TGCGCCAGCAGCCAAGCTTCTAGCGGGAGCGCAGATACGCAGTATTTT. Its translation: CASSQASSGSADTQYF.

CDR3 sequence: CASRPGRTTRGYEQYF. CDR3 DNA: TGTGCCAGCAGACCTGGACGGACTACCCGGGGTTACGAGCAGTACTTC. The chain carries TRBV27 and TRBJ2-7; D is possibly TRBD2 (6 bases). Germline values: CDR1 MNHEY, CDR2 SMNVEV (reference sequence). The CDR3 spans 16 residues. Trimming pared 6 bases from V and 4 bases from J, leaving 22 bases between.

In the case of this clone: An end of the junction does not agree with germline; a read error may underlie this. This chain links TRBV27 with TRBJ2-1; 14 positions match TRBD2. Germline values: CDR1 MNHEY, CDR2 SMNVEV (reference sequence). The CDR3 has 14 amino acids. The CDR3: CASSLGTSGGPWLF. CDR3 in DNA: TGTGCCAGCAGTCTGGGGACTAGCGGGGGCCCCTGGCTCTTC.